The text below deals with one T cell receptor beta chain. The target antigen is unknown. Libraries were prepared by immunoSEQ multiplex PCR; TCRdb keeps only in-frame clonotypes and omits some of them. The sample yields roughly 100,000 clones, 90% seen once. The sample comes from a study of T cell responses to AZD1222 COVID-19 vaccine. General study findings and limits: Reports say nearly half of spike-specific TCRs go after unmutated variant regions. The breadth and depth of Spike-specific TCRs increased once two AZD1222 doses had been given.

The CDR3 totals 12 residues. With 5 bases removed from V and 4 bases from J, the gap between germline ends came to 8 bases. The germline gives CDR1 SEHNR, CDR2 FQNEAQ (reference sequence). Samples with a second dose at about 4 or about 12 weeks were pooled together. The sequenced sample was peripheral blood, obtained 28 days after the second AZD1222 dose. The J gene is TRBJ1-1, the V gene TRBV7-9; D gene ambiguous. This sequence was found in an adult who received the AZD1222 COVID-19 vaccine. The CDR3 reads CASSPSATEAFF. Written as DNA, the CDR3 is TGTGCCAGCAGCCCCTCTGCCACTGAAGCTTTCTTT.